This TCR beta chain was recorded in a study of blood T cell repertoires in COVID-19. The wider study: Both acute and convalescent COVID-19 samples were obtained from the United States, Italy and Spain. T cells, B-cell-depleted T cells, or PBMCs provided the cDNA or gDNA that served as material.

After removal of 5 bases from V and 6 bases from J, the junction contained 6 bases not matched to a gene. CDR3 length: 13 residues. Germline-derived CDR1 and CDR2 are SGHDN and FVKESK. Original analysis: Scientists estimated how many nucleated cells there were by amplifying reference gene primers. The assay was immunoSEQ multiplex PCR, and TCRdb's table has in-frame clones only and misses some. V, J and clone size were drawn from that table, and D and trimming were deduced from the DNA. This table has about 22,000 clones, about 80% appearing once. This clone was observed a single time. The gene calls are TRBV14 and TRBJ2-7, with 8 bases matching TRBD1. The sequenced sample was peripheral blood. This TCR was sampled from a man in his sixties or seventies with acute or convalescent COVID-19. The DNA for the CDR3 is TGTGCCAGCAGCACGACGACAGGGGCCGAGCAGTACTTC. It codes for CASSTTTGAEQYF. Complete variable domain (other parts from reference TRBV14 and TRBJ2-7): EAGVTQFPSHSVIEKGQTVTLRCDPISGHDNLYWYRRVMGKEIKFLLHFVKESKQDESGMPNNRFLAERTGGTYSTLKVQPAELEDSGVYFCASSTTTGAEQYFGPGTRLTVT.